This T cell receptor beta chain was sequenced in a study of OX40 agonist ivuxolimab in advanced cancers. Study background: Treatment of patients was with ivuxolimab, an agonistic anti-OX40 (CD134) antibody. Mean age around 64 years, range about 23 to 85; roughly 82% male. Study results and limitations: Among the lowest peripheral clonal expansion occurred in 0.1-3.0 mg/kg partial responders. CD4+ and CD8+ blood T cells expanded clonally by week 6 at 0.1 to 3.0 mg/kg.

Measured with immunoSEQ multiplex PCR; TCRdb has only the in-frame clones, and not every one. The profile covers 45,000 to 75,000 clones, with about 85% appearing a single time and approximately 1.2% taken by the ten largest. The V gene end was trimmed by 1 base and the J gene end by 5 bases; junction bases not matched to a gene: 10. Germline CDR1 and CDR2: MGHRA and YSYEKL. This CDR3 is 17 amino acids long. In the case of this clone: Its antigen is unidentified.

V usage is TRBV4-1 and J usage is TRBJ2-2, with 7 positions matching TRBD1. The sample here was CD4+ or CD8+ T cells sorted from blood, taken in a trial of the OX40 agonist ivuxolimab. The clonotype comes from an adult with an advanced solid tumor such as melanoma, head and neck, liver or kidney cancer. As DNA, the CDR3 is TGCGCCAGCAGCCAAGTCAGAAGGGGGCTGGGGACCGGGGAGCTGTTTTTT. This translates into CASSQVRRGLGTGELFF.